These 6 T cell receptor beta chains came from one sample sequenced in a study of OX40 agonist ivuxolimab in advanced cancers. Profiling relied on immunoSEQ multiplex PCR, and the TCRdb table lists in-frame clones only, not all of them. This sample yields about 85,000 clones, of which 80% to 90% are seen a single time; 6% to 8.5% belongs to the top ten. The source material was CD4+ or CD8+ T cells sorted from blood, sampled in a trial of the OX40 agonist ivuxolimab. All receptors come from an adult with an advanced solid tumor such as melanoma, head and neck, liver or kidney cancer.

J is TRBJ1-2 and V is TRBV5-4, with 7 nucleotides matching TRBD1. The germline V gene encodes CDR1 SGHNT and CDR2 YYREEE (reference sequence). J lost 7 bases, V lost 0 bases, and 3 bases had no gene match. This CDR3 has 13 amino acids. CDR3 sequence (DNA): TGTGCCAGCAGCTTGGGACAGGGAGGTGGCTACACCTTC. This sequence encodes CASSLGQGGGYTF.

The chain uses TRBV19 and TRBJ1-6, with D hard to call. The V gene's germline CDR1 is LNHDA and CDR2 SQIVND (reference sequence). With 3 bases removed from V and 2 bases from J, the gap between germline ends came to 11 bases. This CDR3 is built from 16 residues. CDR3 protein: CASSIRQEPYNSPLHF. Here the CDR3 DNA reads TGTGCCAGTAGTATTCGTCAGGAGCCCTATAATTCACCCCTCCACTTT.

This chain connects TRBV28 to TRBJ2-5; D assignment may be TRBD1 or TRBD2 (5 bases each). Germline V CDR1 and CDR2: MDHEN, SYDVKM. V lost 5 bases to trimming and J lost 2 bases, with 12 bases between them. The CDR3 spans 14 residues. In DNA, the CDR3 is TGTGCCAGCAGTCCCCTGGGGACGCAAGAGACCCAGTACTTC. Translation gives CASSPLGTQETQYF.

The rearrangement links TRBV4-1 to TRBJ2-7; a possible D gene is TRBD2 (5 bases). This CDR3 is 15 amino acids long. V gave up 0 bases and J gave up 6 bases, with 15 bases separating them. Germline values: CDR1 MGHRA, CDR2 YSYEKL. The CDR3, as DNA: TGCGCCAGCAGCCAAGAAAAGGTGGCGGGCTTCGAGCAGTACTTC. It encodes CASSQEKVAGFEQYF.

CDR3 in amino acids: CASSQSPTSGLYNEQFF. The CDR3, as DNA: TGCGCCAGCAGTCAATCCCCGACTAGCGGCCTTTACAATGAGCAGTTCTTC. This rearrangement joins TRBV23-1 to TRBJ2-1; TRBD2 aligns across 9 bases. TRBV23-1 is an ORF, with its function uncertain. V lost 0 bases and J lost 4; bases outside the gene matches: 7. CDR3 length: 17 amino acids.

Here the CDR3 DNA reads TGTGCTAGTGGTCGGGACAATTACCGTAAACAAGAGACCCAGTACTTC. The encoded protein is CASGRDNYRKQETQYF. This chain joins TRBV12-5 and TRBJ2-5; D might be TRBD1 (6 bases). Germline V gene data show CDR1 as LGHNT and CDR2 as FRNRAP. Trimming removed 5 bases at V and 2 bases at J, with 18 bases between. The CDR3 totals 16 residues.